This entry lists 12 T cell receptor beta chains sequenced from one sample in a study of OX40 agonist ivuxolimab in advanced cancers. Method: immunoSEQ multiplex PCR; TCRdb's copy keeps in-frame clones and lacks some. The sample lists more than 100,000 clones; 90% to 95% were seen once. The source material was CD4+ or CD8+ T cells sorted from blood, sampled in a trial of the OX40 agonist ivuxolimab. These receptors originate from an adult with an advanced solid tumor such as melanoma, head and neck, liver or kidney cancer.

The CDR3 loop reads CASRELAGGLSTDTQYF. The CDR3 DNA follows: TGTGCCAGCAGAGAACTAGCGGGGGGGCTAAGCACAGATACGCAGTATTTT. The gene calls are TRBV6-1 and TRBJ2-3; 13 bases match TRBD2. Germline assignment: CDR1 MNHNS and CDR2 SASEGT. The CDR3 has 17 amino acids. Trimming at V came to 6 bases and at J to 0 bases, leaving 6 bases not matched to a gene.

The chain recombines TRBV7-3 with TRBJ2-1; D perhaps matches TRBD2 (5 bases). Germline CDR1 reads SGHTA; CDR2 reads FQGTGA. V lost 4 bases and J 7 bases, leaving 17 bases between the germline ends. The CDR3 runs 15 residues. The CDR3 DNA follows: TGTGCCAGCAGCTCTCAACCTGGCGGGTATAATGAGCAGTTCTTC. Its protein product is CASSSQPGGYNEQFF.

This chain connects TRBV6-4 to TRBJ2-2, with D perhaps TRBD2 (6 bases). V dropped 3 bases and J dropped 6 bases, with 17 bases sitting between them. This CDR3 has 16 amino acids. Germline V CDR1 and CDR2: MRHNA, SNTAGT. CDR3 nucleotides: TGTGCCAGCAGTGAAGCGTCGGGGGTGGTGGCCGGGGAGCTGTTTTTT. Protein: CASSEASGVVAGELFF.

Turning to this clone: An end of the junction does not agree with germline; a read error may underlie this. The chain links TRBV9 to TRBJ1-1; the match to TRBD1 covers 8 bases. The CDR3 has 16 residues. Germline CDR1 is SGDLS and CDR2 is YYNGEE. CDR3 bases: TGTGCCAGCAACGTAGGCGACGGCAGGGGGCAGGGTGAAGCTTTCTTT. Its protein is CASNVGDGRGQGEAFF.

The chain joins TRBV7-2 to TRBJ2-7; D is unclear. The CDR3 contains 11 residues. Germline values: CDR1 SGHTA, CDR2 FQGNSA. The V end was cut by 5 bases, the J end by 3 bases, with 5 bases between. CDR3 sequence: CASSIFYEQYF. DNA for the CDR3: TGTGCCAGCAGCATTTTCTACGAGCAGTACTTC. The entire variable domain, with the rest obtained from reference TRBV7-2 and TRBJ2-7, is as follows: GAGVSQSPSNKVTEKGKDVELRCDPISGHTALYWYRQSLGQGLEFLIYFQGNSAPDKSGLPSDRFSAERTGGSVSTLTIQRTQQEDSAVYLCASSIFYEQYFGPGTRLTVT.

The rearrangement uses TRBV2 and TRBJ1-5; D is unclear. Per germline, CDR1 SNHLY and CDR2 FYNNEI. The CDR3 contains 14 residues. V was cut by 0 bases and J by 5 bases, with 8 bases left in between. CDR3 in amino acids: CASSEAQRDQPQHF. DNA for the CDR3: TGTGCCAGCAGTGAAGCGCAGAGGGATCAGCCCCAGCATTTT.

CDR3 DNA: TGTGCCAGCAGCTCCCAAGGGGGGGACTACGAGCAGTACTTC. This gives the protein CASSSQGGDYEQYF. The chain combines TRBV7-2 with TRBJ2-7; D is perhaps TRBD2 (7 bases). This CDR3 region has 14 residues. In germline, CDR1 is SGHTA, CDR2 FQGNSA. V was clipped by 4 bases and J by 3 bases, with 13 bases between them.

The CDR3 region is CASSQLLQNTEAFF. Here the CDR3 DNA reads TGCGCCAGCAGCCAACTTCTACAGAACACTGAAGCTTTCTTT. This sequence joins TRBV4-1 and TRBJ1-1; no reliable D call. This CDR3 spans 14 amino acids. Trimming cost V 2 bases and J 1 base, with 8 bases left between them. Looked up from germline, CDR1 is MGHRA and CDR2 is YSYEKL.

V usage is TRBV6-6 and J usage is TRBJ2-1, with 13 bases fitting TRBD2. Looked up from germline, CDR1 is MNHNY and CDR2 is SVGAGI (reference sequence). CDR3 length: 15 residues. Trimming removed 5 bases from V and 9 bases from J; junction bases left unmatched: 7. The CDR3 DNA reads as TGTGCCAGCAGTCCTACTAGCGGGGGGGCCTTTGAGCAGTTCTTC. As protein: CASSPTSGGAFEQFF.

V and J are TRBV7-9 and TRBJ2-2, with D hard to call. This CDR3 comprises 13 residues. The germline V gene encodes CDR1 SEHNR and CDR2 FQNEAQ (reference sequence). V was clipped by 4 bases and J by 5 bases, with 8 bases between them. The CDR3 region has the DNA TGTGCCAGCAGCTCCGTGGGAACCGGGGAGCTGTTTTTT. This sequence encodes CASSSVGTGELFF. Looking up the rest from reference TRBV7-9 and TRBJ2-2 gives the full variable domain: DTGVSQNPRHKITKRGQNVTFRCDPISEHNRLYWYRQTLGQGPEFLTYFQNEAQLEKSRLLSDRFSAERPKGSFSTLEIQRTEQGDSAMYLCASSSVGTGELFFGEGSRLTVL.

CDR3 nucleotide sequence: TGTGCCAGCAGCTCTTGGGACCGTAGTAACTATGGCTACACCTTC. Translating it yields CASSSWDRSNYGYTF. The chain links TRBV7-2 to TRBJ1-2; D perhaps matches TRBD1 (5 bases). Germline CDR1 and CDR2: SGHTA and FQGNSA. V was pared by 4 bases and J by 1 base, with 13 bases between. This CDR3 is 15 amino acids long.

CDR3 sequence (DNA): TGTGCCAGCAGCCCCCAGGGCGCGGGACCGATCTACGAGCAGTACTTC. It encodes CASSPQGAGPIYEQYF. The chain uses TRBV11-2 and TRBJ2-7; D perhaps matches TRBD2 (6 bases). Between the trimmed V and J ends, which lost 5 bases and 3 bases, there was a span of 20 bases. There are 16 residues in the CDR3. Germline values: CDR1 SGHAT, CDR2 FQNNGV.